The rows below give T cell receptor beta chains drawn from one sample of a study of T cells in Graves' hyperthyroidism and ophthalmopathy. TCRdb called the multiplex PCR reads again in MiXCR, with one record for every CDR3 protein. This table holds hundreds of thousands of distinct CDR3 sequences, about 15% found once. Material: blood. Receptors were obtained from a man younger than 35 with Graves' ophthalmopathy. Each CDR3 is given with its conserved first and last residue. The D gene is left open where the match is weak. Size values are once, few and many counts, or a class for expanded clones, and some rows have none.

clone size: few; V gene: TRBV19; D gene: .; J gene: TRBJ1-1; CDR3 DNA: TGTGCCAGCCGAGAACAGGGAGTCACTGAAGCTTTCTTT; CDR3 protein: CASREQGVTEAFF
clone size: many; V gene: TRBV20-1; D gene: TRBD2; J gene: TRBJ2-1; CDR3 DNA: TGCAGTGCTAGGCCTAGCGGGAGGGGGAATGAGCAGTTCTTC; CDR3 protein: CSARPSGRGNEQFF
clone size: few; V gene: TRBV19; D gene: TRBD1; J gene: TRBJ1-2; CDR3 DNA: TGTGCCAGTAGCCACAGGGGCGCTAACTATGGCTACACCTTC; CDR3 protein: CASSHRGANYGYTF
clone size: many; V gene: TRBV6-1; D gene: .; J gene: TRBJ1-6; CDR3 DNA: TGTGCCAGCAGTGAACACGGCAGGGGAAATTCACCCCTCCACTTT; CDR3 protein: CASSEHGRGNSPLHF
clone size: many; V gene: TRBV19; D gene: TRBD1; J gene: TRBJ2-1; CDR3 DNA: TGTGCCAGTAGTGCCGGGACAGGGGTGGTCAATGAGCAGTTCTTC; CDR3 protein: CASSAGTGVVNEQFF
clone size: .; V gene: TRBV11-2; D gene: .; J gene: TRBJ1-1; CDR3 DNA: TGTGCCAGCAGACAGGTGGGGACTGAAGCTTTCTTT; CDR3 protein: CASRQVGTEAFF
clone size: many; V gene: TRBV3-1; D gene: .; J gene: TRBJ2-1; CDR3 DNA: TGTGCCAGCAGACAAGATCTTGGGGAGGACTACAATGAGCAGTTCTTC; CDR3 protein: CASRQDLGEDYNEQFF
clone size: .; V gene: TRBV7-9; D gene: TRBD1; J gene: TRBJ2-6; CDR3 DNA: TGTGCCGGACCCGCAACAGGGGATTCTTCTGGGGCCAACGCCCTGACTTTC; CDR3 protein: CAGPATGDSSGANALTF
clone size: few; V gene: TRBV29-1; D gene: .; J gene: TRBJ1-4; CDR3 DNA: TGCAGCGTTCAAGGGGGTGATGAAAAACTGTTTTTT; CDR3 protein: CSVQGGDEKLFF
clone size: many; V gene: TRBV11-2; D gene: .; J gene: TRBJ2-1; CDR3 DNA: TGTGCCAGCAGCTTAGGAAGAAACAATGAGCAGTTCTTC; CDR3 protein: CASSLGRNNEQFF
clone size: .; V gene: TRBV12-3/TRBV12-4; D gene: .; J gene: TRBJ2-7; CDR3 DNA: TGTGCCAGCAGTTTAAGCTTGGGCAGGGAAAACGAGCAGTACTTC; CDR3 protein: CASSLSLGRENEQYF
clone size: few; V gene: TRBV12-3/TRBV12-4; D gene: TRBD2; J gene: TRBJ2-5; CDR3 DNA: TGTGCCAGCAGTGCATCCGGGACTAGCGGGAGGTTGAAGACCCAGTACTTC; CDR3 protein: CASSASGTSGRLKTQYF
clone size: few; V gene: TRBV24-1; D gene: TRBD1; J gene: TRBJ2-3; CDR3 DNA: TGTGCCACCACAGGGGGCAACTCGCTACCCGACACAGATACGCAGTATTTT; CDR3 protein: CATTGGNSLPDTDTQYF
clone size: .; V gene: TRBV2; D gene: .; J gene: TRBJ1-1; CDR3 DNA: TGTGCCAGCAGCCCAGAAGGAGGAACTGAAGCTTTCTTT; CDR3 protein: CASSPEGGTEAFF
clone size: many; V gene: TRBV5-1; D gene: .; J gene: TRBJ2-2; CDR3 DNA: TGCGCCAGCAGCCGTAGTGACACCGGGGAGCTGTTTTTT; CDR3 protein: CASSRSDTGELFF
clone size: few; V gene: TRBV5-1; D gene: .; J gene: TRBJ2-5; CDR3 DNA: TGCGCCAGCAGACTCGACTATACCCAAGAGACCCAGTACTTC; CDR3 protein: CASRLDYTQETQYF
clone size: many; V gene: TRBV6-1; D gene: .; J gene: TRBJ1-2; CDR3 DNA: TGTGCCAGCAGTACGCATAACTATGGCTACACCTTC; CDR3 protein: CASSTHNYGYTF
clone size: many; V gene: TRBV7-8; D gene: .; J gene: TRBJ1-6; CDR3 DNA: TGTGCCAGCAGCCTTACGGGACCCTCCTATAATTCACCCCTCCACTTT; CDR3 protein: CASSLTGPSYNSPLHF
clone size: many; V gene: TRBV29-1; D gene: .; J gene: TRBJ2-7; CDR3 DNA: TGCAGCGTTTTTTCCGGGGCCTACGAGCAGTACTTC; CDR3 protein: CSVFSGAYEQYF
clone size: .; V gene: TRBV6-4; D gene: .; J gene: TRBJ2-3; CDR3 DNA: TGTGCCAGCAGTGACTCTCCTAGCAGTAGCACAGATACGCAGTATTTT; CDR3 protein: CASSDSPSSSTDTQYF
clone size: many; V gene: TRBV5-1; D gene: .; J gene: TRBJ1-4; CDR3 DNA: TGCGCCAGCAGCTTGGGAGATGGAACTAATGAAAAACTGTTTTTT; CDR3 protein: CASSLGDGTNEKLFF
clone size: many; V gene: TRBV11-2; D gene: .; J gene: TRBJ1-1; CDR3 DNA: TGTGCCAGCAGCTTACGTTCGATAGGTTCTTTTGAAGCTTTCTTT; CDR3 protein: CASSLRSIGSFEAFF
clone size: few; V gene: TRBV19; D gene: TRBD1; J gene: TRBJ1-1; CDR3 DNA: TGTGCCAGTAGAAGGACAGGGCAGAAGAACACTGAAGCTTTCTTT; CDR3 protein: CASRRTGQKNTEAFF
clone size: .; V gene: TRBV19; D gene: TRBD2; J gene: TRBJ2-2; CDR3 DNA: TGTGCCAGTAGTATGATCCGGGGGGGTACCGGGGAGCTGTTTTTT; CDR3 protein: CASSMIRGGTGELFF
clone size: few; V gene: TRBV6-1; D gene: .; J gene: TRBJ2-1; CDR3 DNA: TGTGCCAGCAGAAGGGGTGGACGTGGCAGTGGTGAGCAGTTCTTC; CDR3 protein: CASRRGGRGSGEQFF
clone size: many; V gene: TRBV5-1; D gene: .; J gene: TRBJ2-1; CDR3 DNA: TGCGCCAGCACCTTCAGGCCCACGGATGAGCAGTTCTTC; CDR3 protein: CASTFRPTDEQFF
clone size: few; V gene: TRBV6-1; D gene: .; J gene: TRBJ1-5; CDR3 DNA: TGTGCCAGCAGTTACGCGGGAGGTAGCAATCAGCCCCAGCATTTT; CDR3 protein: CASSYAGGSNQPQHF
clone size: .; V gene: TRBV13; D gene: TRBD1; J gene: TRBJ1-6; CDR3 DNA: TGTGCCAGCAGCATGTCCTTGATATCGGGGACAGGCAAAAATTCACCCCTCCACTTT; CDR3 protein: CASSMSLISGTGKNSPLHF
clone size: once; V gene: TRBV18; D gene: TRBD1; J gene: TRBJ1-4; CDR3 DNA: TGTGCCAGCTCACCGGAGGGCAGGGGGCGCGAAAAACTGTCTTTT; CDR3 protein: CASSPEGRGREKLSF
clone size: many; V gene: TRBV7-3; D gene: .; J gene: TRBJ2-1; CDR3 DNA: TGTGCCAGCAGCCAGGGGGCGGGAGTGATTCCCTACAATGAGCAGTTCTTC; CDR3 protein: CASSQGAGVIPYNEQFF
clone size: many; V gene: TRBV20-1; D gene: .; J gene: TRBJ1-1; CDR3 DNA: TGCAGTGCTAGTCCGATGGGCATGAACACTGAAGCTTTCTTT; CDR3 protein: CSASPMGMNTEAFF
clone size: many; V gene: TRBV7-2; D gene: TRBD2; J gene: TRBJ2-5; CDR3 DNA: TGTGCCAGCGGCACACTAGCGGGAGGGCCAAAGACCCAGTACTTC; CDR3 protein: CASGTLAGGPKTQYF
clone size: many; V gene: TRBV2; D gene: .; J gene: TRBJ2-2; CDR3 DNA: TGTGCCAGCATGGCCAGTAGGGGCGGGGAGCTGTTTTTT; CDR3 protein: CASMASRGGELFF
clone size: many; V gene: TRBV12-3/TRBV12-4; D gene: .; J gene: TRBJ1-2; CDR3 DNA: TGTGCCAGCAGTTTGAGGGTAGTGGACTATGGCTACACCTTC; CDR3 protein: CASSLRVVDYGYTF
clone size: .; V gene: TRBV19; D gene: TRBD1; J gene: TRBJ1-6; CDR3 DNA: TGTGCCAGTAGTATGCCTCGGGACAGGGCTGATTCACCCCTCCACTTT; CDR3 protein: CASSMPRDRADSPLHF
clone size: many; V gene: TRBV12-3/TRBV12-4; D gene: .; J gene: TRBJ1-2; CDR3 DNA: TGTGCCAGCAGTCATCTTGCGTTCAATGGCTACACCTTC; CDR3 protein: CASSHLAFNGYTF
clone size: many; V gene: TRBV6-5; D gene: .; J gene: TRBJ2-5; CDR3 DNA: TGTGCCAGCAGTTACTCGGGGGGCCAAGAGACCCAGTACTTC; CDR3 protein: CASSYSGGQETQYF
clone size: many; V gene: TRBV6-1; D gene: TRBD1; J gene: TRBJ1-2; CDR3 DNA: TGTGCCAGCACTAGGGACAGGGGATCTGGCTACACCTTC; CDR3 protein: CASTRDRGSGYTF
clone size: few; V gene: TRBV4-2; D gene: .; J gene: TRBJ2-3; CDR3 DNA: TGTGCCAGCAGCCAAGGACTCACTAGCACAGATACGCAGTATTTT; CDR3 protein: CASSQGLTSTDTQYF
clone size: .; V gene: TRBV4-2; D gene: TRBD2; J gene: TRBJ2-3; CDR3 DNA: TGTGCCAGCAGCCAAGTCGTGGCGGGGGACCCCACGACAGATACGCAGTATTTT; CDR3 protein: CASSQVVAGDPTTDTQYF
clone size: many; V gene: TRBV28; D gene: .; J gene: TRBJ2-7; CDR3 DNA: TGTGCCAGCAGTTCGGTAGCCTACGAGCAGTACTTC; CDR3 protein: CASSSVAYEQYF